The 21 T cell receptor beta chains below were found in one sample sequenced in a study of blood T cell repertoires in COVID-19. Produced via immunoSEQ multiplex PCR; TCRdb's table is partial and in-frame only. The data hold about 210,000 clones, with roughly 86% observed a single time. The specimen sequenced was peripheral blood. These TCRs come from a woman aged 45-65 years with active or convalescent COVID-19.

The J gene is TRBJ1-2, the V gene TRBV4-1; perhaps TRBD1 as D (6 bases). V lost 0 bases and J lost 1, with 12 bases in between. Germline V CDR1 and CDR2: MGHRA, YSYEKL. The CDR3 has 16 residues. The CDR3 loop reads CASSQDQAGDNYGYTF. CDR3 bases: TGCGCCAGCAGCCAAGATCAGGCAGGGGATAACTATGGCTACACCTTC.

The V gene is TRBV5-6, the J gene TRBJ2-7; perhaps TRBD2 as D (5 bases). Germline values: CDR1 SGHDT, CDR2 YYEEEE. V lost 4 bases, J lost 2 bases, and 10 bases lay in between. The CDR3 is 13 residues long. CDR3 protein: CASSKGVTYEQYV. The CDR3 DNA reads as TGTGCCAGCAGCAAGGGAGTTACCTACGAGCAGTACGTC.

CDR3 in DNA: TGTGCCAGCACATATCTAGCGGGGGGGCTTGGCACAGATACGCAGTATTTT. Protein: CASTYLAGGLGTDTQYF. This rearrangement joins TRBV27 to TRBJ2-3; 12 positions match TRBD2. The CDR3 has 17 residues. The V gene's germline CDR1 is MNHEY and CDR2 SMNVEV (reference sequence). The V segment lost 7 bases and the J segment 1 base; nucleotides outside the gene matches: 9.

The chain joins TRBV5-8 to TRBJ1-5; TRBD1 aligns across 9 bases. V shed 2 bases and J 7 bases; nucleotides not matched to a gene: 7. Germline V gives CDR1 SGHTS, CDR2 YDEGEE. CDR3 length: 15 amino acids. The CDR3 reads CASSFYRGPGQPQHF. The CDR3 region has the DNA TGTGCCAGCAGCTTTTACAGGGGGCCGGGACAGCCCCAGCATTTT.

This chain uses TRBV18 with TRBJ2-6, with TRBD1 identical over 7 bases. The CDR3 loop spans 18 amino acids. J gave up 0 bases and V 6 bases, and 11 bases lay outside the gene matches. Germline CDR1 KGHSH, CDR2 LQKENI. CDR3 sequence (DNA): TGTGCCAGCTCGCCGCAGGGACAGATCTACTCTGGGGCCAACGTCCTGACTTTC. It codes for CASSPQGQIYSGANVLTF.

The chain links TRBV5-4 to TRBJ1-1; perhaps TRBD1 as D (5 bases). The V end lost 0 bases, the J end lost 5 bases, and 11 bases lay between the germline ends. Looked up from germline, CDR1 is SGHNT and CDR2 is YYREEE (reference sequence). The CDR3 totals 14 residues. The CDR3 loop reads CASSLVGGGTEAFF. CDR3 in DNA: TGTGCCAGCAGCTTGGTCGGGGGGGGGACTGAAGCTTTCTTT.

V usage is TRBV28 and J usage is TRBJ1-5; 7 nucleotides line up with TRBD1. V lost 4 bases and J lost 0; bases outside the gene matches: 3. The germline gives CDR1 MDHEN, CDR2 SYDVKM. The CDR3 runs 15 residues. The CDR3 DNA is TGTGCCAGCAGTTCGGGACAGACTAGCAATCAGCCCCAGCATTTT. It encodes CASSSGQTSNQPQHF.

J is TRBJ1-5 and V is TRBV5-1; D perhaps matches TRBD1 (6 bases). V dropped 4 bases and J dropped 4 bases, with 12 bases sitting between them. The CDR3 is 14 residues long. The germline CDR1 and CDR2 sequences are SGHRS and YFSETQ. The CDR3 DNA reads TGCGCCAGCAGCGCGGACAGTATTAATCAGCCCCAGCATTTT. This gives the protein CASSADSINQPQHF.

The chain is built from TRBV19 and TRBJ2-3; the match to TRBD2 covers 13 bases. V was clipped by 7 bases and J by 6 bases; unmatched bases: 7. Looked up from germline, CDR1 is LNHDA and CDR2 is SQIVND (reference sequence). The CDR3 extends over 15 amino acids. The CDR3 DNA sequence: TGTGCCAGTAAAAAAACTAGCGGGGGGGCGGATACGCAGTATTTT. This encodes CASKKTSGGADTQYF.

This clone came up once. The chain couples TRBV30 to TRBJ2-2, with D possibly being TRBD2 (6 bases). Between the trimmed V and J ends, which lost 2 bases and 8 bases, there was a span of 21 bases. The CDR3 loop spans 16 amino acids. Germline-derived CDR1 and CDR2 are GTSNPN and SVGIG (reference sequence). CDR3 DNA: TGTGCCTGGAGTCCCCCCCCGGGACTCGCCTGGGGGGAGCTGTTTTTT. It translates to CAWSPPPGLAWGELFF.

The chain carries TRBV3-1 (or the pseudogene TRBV3-2) and TRBJ2-1, with 7 positions matching TRBD2. Germline V gene sequence: CDR1 LGHDT, CDR2 YNNKEL (reference sequence). The CDR3 contains 13 residues. Germline trimming cut 0 bases from V and 7 bases from J; bases unmatched to any gene: 0. The CDR3 nucleotides read TGTGCCAGCAGCCAAGACGGGGGGAATGAGCAGTTCTTC. This encodes CASSQDGGNEQFF.

The chain couples TRBV5-4 to TRBJ2-5; 8 positions agree with TRBD1. Germline V CDR1 and CDR2: SGHNT, YYREEE (reference sequence). The V and J ends lost 0 bases and 5 bases, in that order; junction bases with no gene match: 3. The CDR3 has 14 amino acids. CDR3 sequence: CASSLADREETQYF. In nucleotides, the CDR3 is TGTGCCAGCAGCTTGGCGGACAGGGAGGAGACCCAGTACTTC.

The chain links TRBV7-9 to TRBJ1-4, with 11 bases lining up with TRBD1. V was clipped by 5 bases and J by 7 bases; unmatched bases: 3. This CDR3 is 14 amino acids long. Germline V gene data show CDR1 as SEHNR and CDR2 as FQNEAQ (reference sequence). The CDR3 sequence is CASSTGTGGEKLFF. CDR3 DNA: TGTGCCAGCAGCACCGGGACAGGGGGTGAAAAACTGTTTTTT.

The chain links TRBV5-1 to TRBJ2-7; possible D gene TRBD1, 5 bases. CDR1 and CDR2 from the germline V gene are SGHRS and YFSETQ. The V end lost 2 bases, the J end lost 4 bases, and 13 bases lay between the germline ends. There are 14 residues in the CDR3. In DNA, the CDR3 is TGCGCCAGCAGCTTAGGGCAGGGTTTATACGAGCAGTACTTC. Translated: CASSLGQGLYEQYF.

The chain uses TRBV5-1 and TRBJ2-5, with a weak D call TRBD2 (5 bases). Trimming left V 2 bases short and J 0 bases short, with 8 bases between. The germline V gene encodes CDR1 SGHRS and CDR2 YFSETQ. This CDR3 is 14 amino acids long. CDR3 sequence (DNA): TGCGCCAGCAGCTTTACTAGTGACCAAGAGACCCAGTACTTC. Translation: CASSFTSDQETQYF.

The gene calls are TRBV9 and TRBJ2-1; 10 bases line up with TRBD2. V dropped 1 base and J dropped 5; count of bases not matched to a gene: 15. Germline V gene data show CDR1 as SGDLS and CDR2 as YYNGEE. The CDR3 extends over 19 amino acids. CDR3 DNA sequence: TGTGCCAGCAGCGTAAGTGCCCTCTTAGCGGGAGGCCCGGACAATGAGCAGTTCTTC. It specifies CASSVSALLAGGPDNEQFF.

CDR3 amino acids: CARTTGANVLTF. As DNA, the CDR3 is TGTGCCAGGACAACTGGGGCCAACGTCCTGACTTTC. This chain links TRBV2 with TRBJ2-6, with no clear D. V was pared by 9 bases and J by 2 bases, with 5 bases between. This CDR3 region has 12 residues. Germline V gene lookup returns CDR1 SNHLY and CDR2 FYNNEI. The whole variable domain, remainder taken from reference TRBV2 and TRBJ2-6, is EPEVTQTPSHQVTQMGQEVILRCVPISNHLYFYWYRQILGQKVEFLVSFYNNEISEKSEIFDDQFSVERPDGSNFTLKIRSTKLEDSAMYFCARTTGANVLTFGAGSRLTVL.

The chain has TRBV21-1 and TRBJ1-5; the table's D gene call, TRBD1, was not cross checked with the DNA. TRBV21-1 is termed a pseudogene. The length of the CDR3 is 20 residues. Written as DNA, the CDR3 is TGTGCCAGCAGCAAACCGCCCGGGACAGGGGGCTTCCATAGCAATCAGCCCCAGCATTTT. It is translated as CASSKPPGTGGFHSNQPQHF.

This clone has more than one count but fewer than ten. The rearrangement uses TRBV28 and TRBJ2-2; TRBD1 is a possible D gene (6 bases). V lost 1 base and J lost 6, with 9 bases in between. The CDR3 has 14 amino acids. CDR1 MDHEN and CDR2 SYDVKM come from the germline V gene. The DNA of the CDR3 is TGTGCCAGCAGTTTATCAGGGGCATCCGGGGAGCTGTTTTTT. It encodes CASSLSGASGELFF.

The chain carries TRBV7-9 and TRBJ1-1; 7 bases fit TRBD1. This CDR3 is built from 12 residues. Germline CDR1 SEHNR, CDR2 FQNEAQ (reference sequence). The junction had 6 bases not matched to a gene; V was cut back by 5 bases and J by 9 bases. The CDR3 DNA is TGTGCCAGCAGCAGCGCGGGACAGCAAGCTTTCTTT. Amino acid sequence: CASSSAGQQAFF. Variable domain in full (rest from reference TRBV7-9 and TRBJ1-1): DTGVSQNPRHKITKRGQNVTFRCDPISEHNRLYWYRQTLGQGPEFLTYFQNEAQLEKSRLLSDRFSAERPKGSFSTLEIQRTEQGDSAMYLCASSSAGQQAFFGQGTRLTVV.

V is TRBV28 and J is TRBJ1-1; no firm D call. The length of the CDR3 is 10 residues. The V and J ends lost 10 bases and 8 bases respectively, with 11 bases between them. Germline V gene sequence: CDR1 MDHEN, CDR2 SYDVKM. The CDR3 DNA sequence: TGTGCCACCAAAGGGAGGGAAGCTTTCTTT. Translated, it gives CATKGREAFF.